The T cell receptor (beta chain) described here comes from a study of CD8 T cells in ankylosing spondylitis. A word on this clonotype: Its antigen is undetermined.

The CDR3 totals 13 residues. CDR1 is MNHNS and CDR2 is SASEGT in the germline V gene. The V gene lost 6 bases and the J gene lost 3 bases, with 11 bases spanning the gap. TCRdb reprocessed the 5' RACE reads via MiXCR and lists one record per CDR3 protein. The table lists about 450,000 distinct CDR3 sequences, roughly 25% of them singletons. Study outcomes and limitations: Disease-linked clones reportedly concentrated significantly in matched ankylosing spondylitis synovial fluid. Several highly homologous variants formed a TCR beta motif that appeared characteristic of ankylosing spondylitis blood. As for the disease-linked clones, they showed a CD8+ phenotype and occurred at relatively low frequencies in peripheral blood.

V is TRBV6-1 and J is TRBJ1-2; D call uncertain. The receptor comes from a male donor with ankylosing spondylitis. Sample: blood, either unsorted or a sorted T cell fraction (not recorded which). The CDR3 sequence: CASSTVGHYGYTF. CDR3 sequence (DNA): TGTGCCAGCAGCACCGTGGGTCACTATGGCTACACCTTC.